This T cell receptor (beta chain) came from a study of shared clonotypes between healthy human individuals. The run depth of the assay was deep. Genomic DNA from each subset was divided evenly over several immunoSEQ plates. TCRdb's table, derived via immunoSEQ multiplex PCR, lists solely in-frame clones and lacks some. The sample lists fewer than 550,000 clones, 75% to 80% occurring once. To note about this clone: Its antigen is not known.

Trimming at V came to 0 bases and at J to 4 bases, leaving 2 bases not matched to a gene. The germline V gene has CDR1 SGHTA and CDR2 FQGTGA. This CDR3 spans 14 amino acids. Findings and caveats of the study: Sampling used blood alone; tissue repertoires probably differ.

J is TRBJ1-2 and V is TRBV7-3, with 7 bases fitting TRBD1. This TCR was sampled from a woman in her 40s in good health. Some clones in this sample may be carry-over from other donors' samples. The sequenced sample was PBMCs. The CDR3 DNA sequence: TGTGCCAGCAGCTTAACGAGGGACAGCTATGGCTACACCTTC. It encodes CASSLTRDSYGYTF.